The TCR beta chain under discussion was sequenced for a study of cytomegalovirus exposure and HLA in healthy donors. The PCR was carried out with 60 Vbeta primers and 13 Jbeta primers. TCRdb's copy holds only in-frame clones and misses some; the assay was immunoSEQ multiplex PCR. Of some 81,000 clones listed, roughly 73% are singletons. The CDR3 is 14 amino acids. With V trimmed by 3 bases and J by 8 bases, 6 bases remained unmatched. The germline V gene has CDR1 SGHTA and CDR2 FQGNSA. The chain couples TRBV7-2 to TRBJ1-2, with 10 bases identical to TRBD1. This TCR derives from a woman aged 40-49 years in good health and CMV-seropositive. Sequences were obtained from PBMCs. CDR3 sequence reads: CASSFLTGGAGYTF. For the CDR3, the DNA is TGTGCCAGCAGCTTTCTGACAGGGGGCGCAGGCTACACCTTC.